A selection of T cell receptor beta chains follows, all from one sample in a study of blood T cell repertoires in COVID-19. Assay: immunoSEQ multiplex PCR; the TCRdb copy retains only in-frame clones and omits some. The profile shows 35,000 to 40,000 clones, about three quarters of them singletons. Sequencing was performed on peripheral blood. Receptor source: a man in his 70s with COVID-19, enrolled during active disease. The CDR3 runs from the conserved cysteine through the conserved F or W. D genes are given only for firm matches. Clone size is not always given. Where it is, it says once, few, many or a class for expanded clones.

CDR3 length,V gene,clone size,D gene,J gene,CDR3 protein,CDR3 DNA
16,TRBV5-6,NA,TRBD1,TRBJ1-2,CASSWDRALNSGGYTF,TGTGCCAGCAGCTGGGACAGGGCTCTTAATTCGGGTGGCTACACCTTC
15,TRBV19,NA,NA,TRBJ1-5,CASSMEPGRDQPQHF,TGTGCCAGTAGTATGGAACCGGGGAGGGATCAGCCCCAGCATTTT
16,TRBV19,few,NA,TRBJ1-3,CASSMRDGSSGNTIYF,TGTGCCAGTAGTATGCGGGACGGGAGCTCTGGAAACACCATATATTTT
14,TRBV7-9,large,NA,TRBJ1-4,CASRRPGFNEKLFF,TGTGCCAGCAGACGTCCAGGTTTTAATGAAAAACTGTTTTTT
14,TRBV6-6,NA,TRBD2,TRBJ2-7,CASSRAGEPSEQYF,TGTGCCAGCAGTCGGGCGGGAGAGCCTAGCGAGCAGTACTTC
18,TRBV13,NA,TRBD2,TRBJ2-3,CASSWGLAGFPHTDTQYF,TGTGCCAGCAGCTGGGGACTAGCGGGATTCCCCCACACAGATACGCAGTATTTT
14,TRBV10-2,NA,TRBD1,TRBJ1-5,CASSERDRNQPQHF,TGCGCCAGCAGTGAGCGGGACAGAAATCAGCCCCAGCATTTT
15,TRBV2,once,TRBD1,TRBJ2-5,CASRPDRGPGETQYF,TGTGCCAGCAGGCCGGACAGGGGGCCGGGGGAGACCCAGTACTTC
15,TRBV6-5,NA,TRBD1,TRBJ1-5,CASTPGTGGREPQHF,TGTGCCAGCACCCCCGGGACAGGGGGCAGAGAGCCCCAGCATTTT
13,TRBV5-1,NA,NA,TRBJ1-2,CASSLGSGDGYTF,TGCGCCAGCAGCTTGGGTTCCGGAGACGGCTACACCTTC
15,TRBV6-1,NA,TRBD1,TRBJ1-5,CASSDWTGFGQPQHF,TGTGCCAGCAGTGATTGGACAGGGTTCGGTCAGCCCCAGCATTTT
15,TRBV7-6,NA,TRBD1,TRBJ2-3,CASSRRGQGTDTQYF,TGTGCCAGCAGCCGAAGGGGACAGGGCACAGATACGCAGTATTTT
14,TRBV2,few,TRBD1,TRBJ1-6,CASSAVTGSSPLHF,TGTGCCAGCAGTGCTGTGACAGGGAGTTCACCCCTCCACTTT
13,TRBV18,NA,NA,TRBJ2-7,CASSSQGGGEQYF,TGTGCCAGCTCATCCCAGGGAGGGGGGGAGCAGTACTTC
16,TRBV5-1,NA,NA,TRBJ1-1,CASSPGMGFMNTEAFF,TGCGCCAGCAGTCCCGGGATGGGGTTCATGAACACTGAAGCTTTCTTT
15,TRBV6-6,NA,TRBD1,TRBJ2-2,CASSQTGAGTGELFF,TGTGCCAGCAGTCAGACAGGGGCTGGGACCGGGGAGCTGTTTTTT
11,TRBV5-6,NA,NA,TRBJ1-2,CASSFEAGYTF,TGTGCCAGCAGCTTCGAAGCTGGCTACACCTTC
12,TRBV6-6,NA,NA,TRBJ1-5,CASSLDWQPQHF,TGTGCCAGCAGCCTCGACTGGCAGCCCCAGCATTTT
13,TRBV7-9,NA,TRBD2,TRBJ2-7,CASSSWTSSEQYF,TGTGCCAGCAGCTCCTGGACTAGCTCTGAGCAGTACTTC
13,TRBV27,NA,NA,TRBJ2-1,CASSGQGWDEQFF,TGTGCCAGCAGTGGTCAGGGCTGGGATGAGCAGTTCTTC
13,TRBV5-4,few,NA,TRBJ1-2,CASSLSGNYGYTF,TGTGCCAGCAGCTTGAGCGGAAACTATGGCTACACCTTC
13,TRBV6-5,once,NA,TRBJ1-6,CASLGGFNSPLHF,TGTGCCAGCCTTGGGGGGTTTAATTCACCCCTCCACTTT
15,TRBV2,NA,TRBD1,TRBJ1-5,CASSVGQGSSQPQHF,TGTGCCAGCAGTGTAGGACAGGGCTCCAGTCAGCCCCAGCATTTT
14,TRBV3-1/TRBV3-2,medium-sized,NA,TRBJ1-1,CASSQQRTGTEAFF,TGTGCCAGCAGCCAACAACGGACGGGAACTGAAGCTTTCTTT
13,TRBV18,NA,NA,TRBJ1-3,CASSQEAGNTIYF,TGTGCCAGCTCCCAGGAAGCTGGAAACACCATATATTTT
15,TRBV3-1/TRBV3-2,NA,NA,TRBJ2-1,CASSQGASSYNEQFF,TGTGCCAGCAGCCAGGGCGCGAGCTCCTACAATGAGCAGTTCTTC
15,TRBV4-1,NA,TRBD1,TRBJ2-7,CASSHSRTGGYEQYF,TGCGCCAGCAGCCACTCCAGGACAGGGGGCTACGAGCAGTACTTC
16,TRBV27,NA,TRBD1,TRBJ2-3,CASSFSLGTGTDTQYF,TGTGCCAGCAGTTTCTCTCTCGGGACAGGGACAGATACGCAGTATTTT
17,TRBV5-4,NA,TRBD2,TRBJ2-3,CASRRPTSGGITDTQYF,TGTGCCAGCAGGAGGCCCACTAGCGGGGGGATCACAGATACGCAGTATTTT
15,TRBV15,NA,NA,TRBJ1-3,CATSRERHSGNTIYF,TGTGCCACCAGCAGAGAAAGACACTCTGGAAACACCATATATTTT
16,TRBV6-2/TRBV6-3,NA,TRBD2,TRBJ2-1,CASSYSLAGGLDEQFF,TGTGCCAGCAGTTACTCCCTAGCGGGGGGGCTCGATGAGCAGTTCTTC
16,TRBV6-5,NA,TRBD2,TRBJ2-3,CASSYRGGAGTDTQYF,TGTGCCAGCAGTTACCGGGGGGGCGCGGGCACAGATACGCAGTATTTT
14,TRBV5-1,few,TRBD1,TRBJ2-7,CASSGDREPYEQYF,TGCGCCAGCAGCGGGGACAGGGAACCCTACGAGCAGTACTTC
15,TRBV11-1,NA,TRBD2,TRBJ2-1,CASSLAGQPGGEQFF,TGTGCCAGCAGCTTAGCTGGTCAGCCGGGAGGTGAGCAGTTCTTC
16,TRBV6-1,NA,NA,TRBJ2-1,CASSVHTGVPGNEQFF,TGTGCCAGCAGTGTTCATACGGGAGTCCCCGGCAATGAGCAGTTCTTC